This T cell receptor beta chain emerged from a study of beta chain features in type 1 diabetes (dated by TCRdb to 2016 to 2019). Broadly, across the study: Patients and healthy donors did not differ in mean age, gender distribution, total cell number or subset yield. In the study, TCRB repertoires of sorted circulating CD4+ T cell subsets from recently diagnosed type 1 diabetes patients were compared with those of matched healthy donors. Naive and central memory subsets were obtained from all 30 or so donors, but regulatory and stem cell-like memory subsets were isolated from only 8 patients and roughly eight healthy donors. Across all samples, some 99 million sorted cells were examined, and cell number per subset correlated strongly with RNA yield. Overall results and qualifications from the work: Because cDNA rather than genomic DNA was sequenced, highly expressing activated cells could have been over-represented, although no difference in activation and CD3 levels was found between groups. The naive, central memory and regulatory TCRB repertoires appeared to resemble one another more closely among patients than among healthy donors. HLA sub-analyses involved small numbers of individuals, so any influence of HLA type on TCRB rearrangement remained unresolved. Type 1 diabetes patients showed a moderate but significant shortening of TCRB CDR3 length in all four CD4+ subsets. At VDJ recombination sites, type 1 diabetes patients had fewer insertions and more deleted nucleotides, which implies abnormalities in thymic rearrangement. PCR might favor shorter templates, but patient and control samples were amplified and corrected together, so any skew would affect both groups equally.

All of the isolated RNA was reverse transcribed with the High Capacity cDNA Reverse Transcription Kit, so expressed TCRB transcripts were sequenced. Deep immunoSEQ sequencing was applied to naive, central memory and regulatory T cell samples, giving an average of around 3.8 million total reads per sample. Sorted cells were lysed in RLT buffer, and RNA was extracted using DNase-treated RNeasy Micro or Mini kits according to cell number. Each cell subset was processed separately to prevent cross-contamination, with patient and healthy donor samples processed together. Using the immunoSEQ multiplex PCR, TCRB sequences were amplified from cDNA into 87-bp fragments spanning the CDR3 region. Amplicons were sequenced on the Illumina HiSeq platform. The authors' pipeline ran thus. Synthetic template baselines were used to correct PCR bias computationally, reads within Hamming distance 2 were collapsed, and singletons that could not be merged were discarded. Reads were aligned against IMGT so that V, D and J genes, CDR3 length and insertions or deletions at six rearrangement sites could be assigned. Within each subset, clonotype counts were normalized to sorted cell number, after which true diversity and Gini coefficients were computed with the tcR R package. The overlap coefficient, calculated on TCRB nucleotide sequences, was used to quantify repertoire sharing. Out-of-frame TCRB sequences from naive cells were analyzed as a proxy for the pre-selection repertoire. The source is immuneACCESS, and TCRdb retained only in-frame sequences with V and J called. Part of the clones is not carried over; for the studies checked, unresolved V genes explain less than half of this, and the remainder is unexplained. That table gives V, J and clone size, and the DNA gave D and trimming. For this sample the table gives approximately 250,000 clones, of which 16% were detected only once. Clones ranked in the top ten supply approximately 0.087% of the sample.

A single peripheral blood draw of approximately 0.11 L on average was collected from each donor into heparinised tubes. A BD FACSAria II and a panel including CD45RO, CCR7, CD25, CD127, CD95 and CD27 were used to sort naive, central memory, regulatory and stem cell-like memory CD4+ T cells. Purity was above 98% for every sorted population. PBMCs were isolated right away by Lymphoprep density gradient centrifugation and were stained directly, without culture. Samples were stained and sorted in pairs, with one healthy donor and one patient per experiment, so that batch effects were minimized. The CDR3 goes from the cysteine to the phenylalanine over 17 residues. Only CDR3 DNA is held: 51 bases, read in frame from base 1. The junction carries 13 bases between V and J, which are trimmed by 0 bases and 0 bases respectively. As encoded in the germline V gene, CDR1 is SGHRS while CDR2 is YFSETQ. A word on this clone: Its cognate antigen has yet to be identified. The sample holds no much larger clone one base away, and base qualities are not on file.

The sample taken for sequencing was naive CD4+ T cells from blood. Read against the paper, the sample's cell subset or site label means: true naive CD4+ T cells. The V and J segments used are TRBV5-1 and TRBJ2-1, with no confidently assigned D gene. The source is a man younger than 45 with type 1 diabetes. In nucleotides, the sequence is TGCGCCAGCAGCTTGGAGGTGGCGCCAAGCTCCTACAATGAGCAGTTCTTC. Its protein is CASSLEVAPSSYNEQFF. The variable domain in full, with residues beyond the CDR3 obtained from the reference TRBV5-1 and TRBJ2-1 genes, is KAGVTQTPRYLIKTRGQQVTLSCSPISGHRSVSWYQQTPGQGLQFLFEYFSETQRNKGNFPGRFSGRQFSNSRSEMNVSTLELGDSALYLCASSLEVAPSSYNEQFFGPGTRLTVL.